This TCR beta chain was sequenced during a study of blood T cell repertoires in COVID-19. In the original analysis: Reference gene primer amplification gave nucleated cell count estimates. Profiled with immunoSEQ multiplex PCR; TCRdb holds only in-frame clones, not every one. D and trimming were read from the DNA, whereas the V and J calls and clone size are those reported in that table. This table has roughly 250,000 clones, 70% to 85% appearing once. Germline CDR1 is SGDLS and CDR2 is YYNGEE. Trimming removed 2 bases from V and 7 bases from J, with 13 bases in between. The CDR3 totals 15 residues. The specimen was peripheral blood. The chain links TRBV9 to TRBJ1-6, with TRBD1 as a possible D gene (6 bases). This receptor was identified in a woman over 75 with active or convalescent COVID-19. CDR3 amino acids: CASSVGGGGNSPLHF. DNA of the CDR3: TGTGCCAGCAGCGTTGGCGGCGGGGGCAATTCACCCCTCCACTTT.